This note documents a single T cell receptor beta chain sequence. Its antigen is as yet unknown. These data originate in a study of cytomegalovirus exposure and HLA in healthy donors. General study points: Presence/absence analyses assumed roughly uniform sequencing depth across donors. For TCR beta chains, V- and J-gene trimming was later linked to a missense DCLRE1C variant. The classifier, whose performance was assessed in both the original and validation cohorts, reportedly diagnosed cytomegalovirus status with high specificity and sensitivity. According to an earlier analysis, most TCR beta V segments yielded productive rearrangements about 90% or about 30% of the time.

Germline V lookup: CDR1 SGHRS, CDR2 YFSETQ. The CDR3 has 16 amino acids. Trimming cost V 0 bases and J 0 bases; bases outside gene matches: 6. 13 Jbeta primers and 60 Vbeta primers were used for the PCR. The protocol was immunoSEQ multiplex PCR, while the TCRdb copy is restricted to in-frame clones and leaves out a portion. The data hold approximately 140,000 clones, with more than 65% observed a single time. This chain connects TRBV5-1 to TRBJ2-7, with TRBD1 matching 7 bases. This TCR was recovered from a man aged 50-60 years in good health and CMV-seropositive. The sample taken for sequencing was PBMCs. DNA for the CDR3: TGCGCCAGCAGCTTGGCGGCAGGGGGTATCTCCTACGAGCAGTACTTC. Translation gives CASSLAAGGISYEQYF.